Listed here is a single T cell receptor (beta chain). In the authors' methods: Reference gene primer amplification in the assay estimated nucleated cell counts. The assay was immunoSEQ multiplex PCR, and TCRdb's table has in-frame clones only and misses some. Clone size and V and J calls were adopted from that table, with D and trimming inferred from the DNA. The sample yields 150,000 to 200,000 clones, 84% seen once. The data stem from a study of blood T cell repertoires in COVID-19. Study background: Samples came from the United States, Italy and Spain, spanning acute and convalescent COVID-19. The analysed material was cDNA or gDNA that came from T cells, B-cell-depleted T cells, or PBMCs.

Trimming left V 2 bases short and J 2 bases short, with 6 bases between. The CDR3 has 12 amino acids. The germline V gene has CDR1 SQVTM and CDR2 ANQGSEA. This clonotype originated in a man aged 25 to 40 with active or convalescent COVID-19. Sequenced sample: peripheral blood. The rearrangement uses TRBV29-1 and TRBJ1-2; possibly TRBD1 for D (5 bases). The CDR3 DNA sequence: TGCAGCGTTGAAACAGGCAACTATGGCTACACCTTC. Its protein product is CSVETGNYGYTF.